A single sample is the source of the 23 T cell receptor beta chains below, sequenced in a study of CD8 T cells in ankylosing spondylitis. Study conclusions and caveats: A TCR beta motif of roughly 8 highly homologous variants appeared characteristic of ankylosing spondylitis blood.

TCRdb re-analysed the 5' RACE reads in MiXCR, keeping a single row per CDR3 protein. The data hold more than 400,000 distinct CDR3 sequences, with approximately 5.3% observed a single time. These receptors lack a known antigen. Specimen: blood, either unsorted or a sorted T cell fraction (not recorded which). The receptors derive from a male donor with ankylosing spondylitis.

The sample holds many counts of this clonotype. The rearrangement links TRBV5-1 to TRBJ2-5, with D possibly matching TRBD1 (5 bases). Trimming pared 0 bases from V and 5 bases from J, leaving 11 bases between. Looked up from germline, CDR1 is SGHRS and CDR2 is YFSETQ. The CDR3 is 14 amino acids. The CDR3 region is CASSLDRHRETQYF. DNA for the CDR3: TGCGCCAGCAGCTTGGACAGGCACCGGGAGACCCAGTACTTC.

This clonotype turned up a few times. This rearrangement joins TRBV4-2 to TRBJ2-5; the match to TRBD2 covers 7 bases. The CDR3 runs 20 residues. V shed 5 bases and J 1 base; nucleotides not matched to a gene: 22. CDR1 LGHNA and CDR2 YNFKEQ come from the germline V gene. The CDR3 loop reads CASSGVHGVAGRSSQETQYF. For the CDR3, the DNA is TGTGCCAGCAGCGGCGTACACGGGGTAGCGGGCCGCTCCTCCCAAGAGACCCAGTACTTC.

This clonotype was counted ten times or more. The genes are TRBV12-3 or TRBV12-4 and TRBJ1-1; D is unresolved. The length of the CDR3 is 11 residues. V lost 5 bases and J 4 bases, leaving 5 bases between the germline ends. CDR3 protein: CASSKATEAFF. CDR3 bases: TGTGCCAGCAGTAAGGCCACTGAAGCTTTCTTT.

This clonotype was recorded at least ten times. V is TRBV6-1 and J is TRBJ1-5, with 9 positions matching TRBD1. The germline V gene has CDR1 MNHNS and CDR2 SASEGT. V lost 4 bases, J lost 4 bases, and 5 bases stayed unmatched. This CDR3 has 15 amino acids. CDR3 protein: CASSAETGGNQPQHF. CDR3 sequence (DNA): TGTGCCAGCAGTGCCGAGACAGGGGGAAATCAGCCCCAGCATTTT.

There are many counts of this clonotype. The V call is TRBV5-1, the J call TRBJ1-6, with 9 bases that match TRBD1. V shed 4 bases, J shed 10 bases, and the junction held 9 bases outside the gene matches. CDR3 size: 15 residues. Germline assignment: CDR1 SGHRS and CDR2 YFSETQ. DNA for the CDR3: TGCGCCAGCAGCCCGGTTGGACAGGGGAGCTCACCCCTCCACTTT. It specifies CASSPVGQGSSPLHF.

At least ten counts were recorded for this clonotype. This chain joins TRBV9 and TRBJ1-1, with TRBD1 matching 10 bases. The CDR3 covers 14 residues. The V gene end was trimmed by 4 bases and the J gene end by 4 bases; junction bases not matched to a gene: 4. The V gene's germline CDR1 is SGDLS and CDR2 YYNGEE. CDR3 coding DNA: TGTGCCAGCAGCCCCTGGGACAGGGGCACTGAAGCTTTCTTT. This codes for CASSPWDRGTEAFF.

V usage is TRBV6-5 and J usage is TRBJ2-1; no reliable D call. The CDR3 is 13 residues long. Germline lookup yields CDR1 MNHEY and CDR2 SVGAGI. V was clipped by 2 bases and J by 5 bases, with 7 bases between them. CDR3 bases: TGTGCCAGCAGTTACCACAGTAACAATGAGCAGTTCTTC. This translates into CASSYHSNNEQFF.

This clonotype was seen at least ten times. This chain joins TRBV7-9 and TRBJ2-3; maybe TRBD2 (5 bases). V was trimmed by 6 bases and J by 0 bases, leaving 10 bases between them. Germline CDR1 reads SEHNR; CDR2 reads FQNEAQ (reference sequence). The CDR3 sequence is 14 residues long. CDR3 nucleotide sequence: TGTGCCAGCAGGGTCACGGGGAGCACAGATACGCAGTATTTT. This codes for CASRVTGSTDTQYF.

This clonotype was seen only a few times. This chain links TRBV7-8 with TRBJ2-7, with TRBD2 matching over 14 bases. Per germline, CDR1 SGHVS and CDR2 FQNEAQ. The CDR3 is made up of 19 amino acids. V was clipped by 2 bases and J by 3 bases; unmatched bases: 12. The CDR3 DNA reads as TGTGCCAGCAGCTTACTTCTCGGACTAGCGGGGGGCACGAGCTACGAGCAGTACTTC. Its protein product is CASSLLLGLAGGTSYEQYF. The full variable domain, rest sourced from reference TRBV7-8 and TRBJ2-7, is GAGVSQSPRYKVAKRGQDVALRCDPISGHVSLFWYQQALGQGPEFLTYFQNEAQLDKSGLPSDRFFAERPEGSVSTLKIQRTQQEDSAVYLCASSLLLGLAGGTSYEQYFGPGTRLTVT.

This clonotype appeared many times. The rearrangement joins TRBV11-2 to TRBJ1-1, with a possible D match to TRBD1 (5 bases). This CDR3 region has 18 residues. CDR1 is SGHAT and CDR2 is FQNNGV in the germline V gene. The V end lost 2 bases, the J end lost 0 bases, and 19 bases lay between the germline ends. This CDR3 is CASSLFKIGGGLNTEAFF. The CDR3, as DNA: TGTGCCAGCAGCTTATTTAAGATTGGGGGAGGGCTGAACACTGAAGCTTTCTTT.

This clonotype has ten or more counts. The rearrangement links TRBV10-3 to TRBJ2-7; tentatively, D is TRBD1 (5 bases). Germline V CDR1 and CDR2: ENHRY, SYGVKD. Trimming removed 7 bases at V and 6 bases at J, with 16 bases between. The CDR3 contains 13 residues. The chain's CDR3 is CAITSTVESEQYF. The CDR3 coding sequence is TGTGCCATCACCTCGACAGTGGAGAGCGAGCAGTACTTC.

This clonotype has at least ten counts. The rearrangement links TRBV21-1 to TRBJ1-2. TRBV21-1 is a recognized pseudogene. The CDR3 spans 14 residues. The CDR3 nucleotides read TGTGCCAGCAGCAAAGCGTGGGGTAACTATGGCTACACCTTC. It yields the protein CASSKAWGNYGYTF.

This clonotype has at least ten counts. The chain is built from TRBV4-2 and TRBJ1-4, with a weak D call TRBD1 (5 bases). This CDR3 has 16 residues. Germline V gene data show CDR1 as LGHNA and CDR2 as YNFKEQ. V shed 0 bases and J shed 8 bases, with 16 bases lying between them. Here the CDR3 reads CASSQDGGLVREKLFF. As DNA, the CDR3 is TGTGCCAGCAGCCAAGATGGGGGACTCGTCCGGGAAAAACTGTTTTTT.

The CDR3 protein is CASSRRLVFYNEQFF. Here the CDR3 DNA reads TGTGCCAGCAGCCGCCGACTAGTATTCTACAATGAGCAGTTCTTC. The chain recombines TRBV6-2 or TRBV6-3 with TRBJ2-1; tentative D call: TRBD2 (6 bases). The CDR3 is made up of 15 amino acids. CDR1 and CDR2 (germline): MNHEY, SVGEGT. Trimming took 6 bases from V and 3 from J, leaving 15 bases between them.

The chain uses TRBV27 and TRBJ2-2; TRBD1 might be the D (5 bases). The V and J ends lost 0 bases and 8 bases respectively, with 13 bases between them. Germline V gene sequence: CDR1 MNHEY, CDR2 SMNVEV (reference sequence). The CDR3 covers 15 residues. The CDR3 bases are TGTGCCAGCAGTTTATCGAGAACAGGCTTTGGGGAGCTGTTTTTT. It yields the protein CASSLSRTGFGELFF.

The sample holds many counts of this clonotype. The chain carries TRBV20-1 and TRBJ1-2, with 7 nucleotides matching TRBD1. The CDR3 length is 14 residues. The germline V gene has CDR1 DFQATT and CDR2 SNEGSKA (reference sequence). Trimming took 4 bases from V and 5 from J; bases not matched to a gene: 10. The CDR3 DNA is TGCAGTGCTACCGACAGGGATAGGGGGTATGGCTACACCTTC. The encoded protein is CSATDRDRGYGYTF.

This chain joins TRBV4-1 and TRBJ2-1, with 7 bases aligning to TRBD2. Germline CDR1 MGHRA, CDR2 YSYEKL. With 5 bases clipped from V and 3 bases from J, the junction kept 7 bases outside the gene matches. The CDR3 length is 15 residues. This chain's CDR3 is CASSYPGTIYNEQFF. In DNA, the CDR3 is TGCGCCAGCAGCTATCCCGGGACTATCTACAATGAGCAGTTCTTC.

This clonotype was seen many times. The chain couples TRBV29-1 to TRBJ2-3; D call uncertain. From germline, CDR1 is SQVTM and CDR2 ANQGSEA. Trimming cost V 3 bases and J 0 bases, with 10 bases left between them. CDR3 length: 14 residues. CDR3 DNA sequence: TGCAGCGTTGAGACGGCCCCTAGCACAGATACGCAGTATTTT. This sequence encodes CSVETAPSTDTQYF.

The table lists this clonotype with a few counts. The chain joins TRBV27 to TRBJ2-2; tentative D call: TRBD1 (6 bases). Germline V gene data show CDR1 as MNHEY and CDR2 as SMNVEV (reference sequence). The CDR3 has 23 residues. The V end was cut by 2 bases, the J end by 6 bases, with 37 bases between. The CDR3 nucleotides are TGTGCCAGCAGTTTAAGGTTCTCTCGTGAGGGGTCTGAAGGGACACTAGGACCCGGGGAGCTGTTTTTT. Translated, it gives CASSLRFSREGSEGTLGPGELFF.

This clonotype appeared many times. This chain uses TRBV20-1 with TRBJ1-2, with 9 bases lining up with TRBD1. The V and J ends lost 4 bases and 8 bases, in that order; junction bases with no gene match: 8. Germline V gene sequence: CDR1 DFQATT, CDR2 SNEGSKA (reference sequence). The CDR3 totals 13 residues. The CDR3 here is CSATTGGPRGYTF. CDR3 bases: TGCAGTGCTACAACAGGGGGCCCGCGAGGCTACACCTTC.

The table lists this clonotype with many counts. CDR3 protein: CSARARQNPNTGELFF. In DNA form, the CDR3 reads TGCAGTGCTAGAGCCCGACAGAACCCGAACACCGGGGAGCTGTTTTTT. The chain carries TRBV20-1 and TRBJ2-2; a weak D match, TRBD1 (5 bases). The CDR3 consists of 16 residues. The germline V gene encodes CDR1 DFQATT and CDR2 SNEGSKA (reference sequence). Trimming removed 1 base from V and 0 bases from J, with 12 bases in between.

At least ten counts were recorded for this clonotype. This chain links TRBV7-9 with TRBJ1-4; D is uncertain. Germline loops: CDR1 SEHNR, CDR2 FQNEAQ (reference sequence). CDR3 length: 13 residues. Deletions cut 8 bases from V and 4 bases from J, with 11 bases between. CDR3 DNA: TGTGCCAGCCGGGCTCAGCTTAATGAAAAACTGTTTTTT. It yields the protein CASRAQLNEKLFF.

This clonotype occurred many times. This chain links TRBV5-1 with TRBJ2-1; TRBD2 agrees at 7 bases. Germline values: CDR1 SGHRS, CDR2 YFSETQ. J was trimmed by 5 bases and V by 0 bases; bases with no gene match: 14. CDR3 size: 18 residues. The CDR3 sequence: CASSLGLGGGDYHNEQFF. In nucleotides, the CDR3 is TGCGCCAGCAGCTTGGGACTTGGGGGGGGAGACTACCACAATGAGCAGTTCTTC. The full variable domain, rest sourced from reference TRBV5-1 and TRBJ2-1, is KAGVTQTPRYLIKTRGQQVTLSCSPISGHRSVSWYQQTPGQGLQFLFEYFSETQRNKGNFPGRFSGRQFSNSRSEMNVSTLELGDSALYLCASSLGLGGGDYHNEQFFGPGTRLTVL.